This T cell receptor (beta chain) was documented in a study of early T cells in non-severe SARS-CoV-2 infection (dated by TCRdb to the early 2020s). About the full investigation: Bulk RNA from unsorted whole blood was used for TCR sequencing, so alpha and beta chains could not be paired.

Results the study describes overall, beyond this receptor: VDJdb matching was skewed toward anti-spike CD8 responses and likely underestimated virus-specific expansions, missing private and CD4 specificities.

This clonotype was recorded a few times. Its antigen remains undetermined. No base qualities exist here, and no much larger clone lies one base off it. In the germline V gene, CDR1 corresponds to SGHAT and CDR2 to FQNNGV. The CDR3 sequence holds 16 residues, the cysteine and phenylalanine included. The CDR3 DNA has 48 bases and is translated from base 1. The V and J ends are trimmed by 3 bases and 0 bases, leaving 13 bases between them. A case-control design nested within a healthcare worker cohort in London, UK, was used, with weekly nasopharyngeal swab PCR tests and blood sampling performed. Healthcare workers were recruited between 23 and 31 March 2020, during the week of the UK lockdown, and were followed weekly for up to about 15 weeks. Libraries came from 5' RACE. The instrument was a NextSeq 500. The TCR library protocol attached unique molecular identifiers to individual cDNA molecules to correct for sequencing error and PCR bias. Sequencing covered both TCR alpha and beta chains, and within each sample the abundances of alpha and beta sequences were tightly co-correlated. Processing in the source paper ran as follows. Decombinator V4 was used to perform V gene, J gene and CDR3 annotation of TCR sequences. Expanded TCRs were defined as changing significantly between any two time points under a Poisson model with p below 0.0001. TCR abundances were normalised to the total number of TCRs sequenced per sample and expressed as counts per million. TRAV1-2 paired with TRAJ12, TRAJ20 or TRAJ33 defined MAIT TCRs, while TRAV10 paired with TRAJ18 defined iNKT TCRs. VDJdb, accessed on 1 November 2021, was searched for TCRs annotated for CMV, EBV and SARS-CoV-2, and TCRs annotated for more than one antigen were excluded. TCRdb reprocessed the public reads (quality trimming at Q25 with fastp, clone calling with MiXCR) and kept in-frame beta chains. Each entry is one CDR3 protein sequence, shown with its most common DNA and genes. None of the V and J calls come from the authors' own analysis; TCRdb made them. A total of around 40,000 distinct CDR3 sequences appear in this sample, about 6.3% of them only once. 5% to 6.5% of the sample is held by the ten biggest clonotypes.

This sequence uses TRBV11-2 and TRBJ2-3; TRBD2 might be the D gene, on 6 matching bases. The source of this sequence is an adult who was a healthcare worker with PCR-confirmed SARS-CoV-2 infection or an uninfected control (not recorded which). The sample comprised whole blood. For the CDR3, the sequence is CASSLGGTYSTDTQYF. The bases read TGTGCCAGCAGCTTGGGAGGTACTTACAGCACAGATACGCAGTATTTT. The reference TRBV11-2 and TRBJ2-3 proteins fill in what lies around the CDR3, so the full variable domain reads EAGVAQSPRYKIIEKRQSVAFWCNPISGHATLYWYQQILGQGPKLLIQFQNNGVVDDSQLPKDRFSAERLKGVDSTLKIQPAKLEDSAVYLCASSLGGTYSTDTQYFGPGTRLTVL.